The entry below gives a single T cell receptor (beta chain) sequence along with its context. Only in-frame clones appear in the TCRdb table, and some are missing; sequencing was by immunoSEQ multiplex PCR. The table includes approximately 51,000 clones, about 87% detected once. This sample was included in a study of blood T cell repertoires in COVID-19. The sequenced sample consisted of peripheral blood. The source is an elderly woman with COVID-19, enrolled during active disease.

The CDR3 sequence: CATAYSGADTQYF. The CDR3 DNA reads TGTGCCACCGCCTATAGCGGGGCAGATACGCAGTATTTT. The V and J genes are TRBV24-1 and TRBJ2-3, with 8 bases that match TRBD2. Germline CDR1 is KGHDR and CDR2 is SFDVKD. The CDR3 is 13 amino acids. The trim removed 9 bases at V and 4 bases at J, leaving 5 bases unmatched.